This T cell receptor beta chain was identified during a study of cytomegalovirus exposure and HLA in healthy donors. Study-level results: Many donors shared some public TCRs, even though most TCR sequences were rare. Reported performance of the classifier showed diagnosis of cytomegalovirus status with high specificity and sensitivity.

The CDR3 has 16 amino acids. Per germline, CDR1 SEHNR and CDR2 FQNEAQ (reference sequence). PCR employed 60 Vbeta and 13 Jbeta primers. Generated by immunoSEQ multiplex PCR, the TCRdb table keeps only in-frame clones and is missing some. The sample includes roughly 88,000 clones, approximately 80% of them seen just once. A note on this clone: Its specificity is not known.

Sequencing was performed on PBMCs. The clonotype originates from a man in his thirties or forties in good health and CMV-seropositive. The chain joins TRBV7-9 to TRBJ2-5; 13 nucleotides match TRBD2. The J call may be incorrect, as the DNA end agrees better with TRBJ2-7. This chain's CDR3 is CASSSGLAGDQYEQYF. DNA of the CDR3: TGTGCCAGCAGCTCTGGACTAGCGGGAGATCAATACGAGCAGTACTTC.